The 18 T cell receptor beta chains below all came from one sample that was sequenced in a study of cytomegalovirus exposure and HLA in healthy donors. Some clones are missing from TCRdb's copy, which holds only in-frame ones; the method was immunoSEQ multiplex PCR. The sample lists some 83,000 clones, approximately 95% seen once, with less than 2.5% in the top ten. Sequencing used PBMCs. These receptor sequences come from a woman aged 18-29 years in good health and CMV-seronegative.

The chain is built from TRBV7-9 and TRBJ1-4; D perhaps matches TRBD1 (5 bases). V lost 5 bases and J 6 bases, leaving 22 bases between the germline ends. Germline V lookup: CDR1 SEHNR, CDR2 FQNEAQ (reference sequence). This CDR3 contains 17 residues. The CDR3: CASSPLLGGSPDEKLFF. For the CDR3, the DNA is TGTGCCAGCAGCCCCCTTTTGGGGGGGAGTCCGGATGAAAAACTGTTTTTT.

Only one count was recorded for this clone. V gene TRBV18 combines with J gene TRBJ2-7, with 11 bases lining up with TRBD2. The CDR3 has 15 residues. V dropped 5 bases and J dropped 3; count of bases not matched to a gene: 6. Per the germline V gene, CDR1 is KGHSH and CDR2 is LQKENI. The CDR3 DNA reads as TGTGCCAGCTCAGAGGGGACTAGCGGTCGCTACGAGCAGTACTTC. It encodes CASSEGTSGRYEQYF.

The chain has TRBV10-3 and TRBJ1-1; D not certain. Germline V gene data show CDR1 as ENHRY and CDR2 as SYGVKD. V gave up 10 bases and J gave up 1 base, with 13 bases separating them. CDR3 length: 13 residues. CDR3 sequence reads: CASSQTTNTEAFF. CDR3 sequence (DNA): TGTGCCAGCTCACAGACCACGAACACTGAAGCTTTCTTT.

This sequence joins TRBV2 and TRBJ2-1; 7 bases agree with TRBD2. Germline V gene data show CDR1 as SNHLY and CDR2 as FYNNEI. The junction had 5 bases not matched to a gene; V was cut back by 9 bases and J by 0 bases. The CDR3 totals 14 residues. The CDR3 sequence is CASQAGPSYNEQFF. The CDR3 DNA reads TGTGCCAGTCAAGCGGGACCCTCCTACAATGAGCAGTTCTTC.

The CDR3 is CASSFGGGGQPQHF. Here the CDR3 DNA reads TGTGCCAGCTCTTTTGGGGGGGGCGGCCAGCCCCAGCATTTT. This chain links TRBV18 with TRBJ1-5, with D possibly TRBD1 on 6 matching bases. V was trimmed by 6 bases and J by 7 bases, leaving 16 bases between them. The length of the CDR3 is 14 residues. CDR1 and CDR2 from the germline V gene are KGHSH and LQKENI. Supplemented by reference TRBV18 and TRBJ1-5, the full variable domain reads NAGVMQNPRHLVRRRGQEARLRCSPMKGHSHVYWYRQLPEEGLKFMVYLQKENIIDESGMPKERFSAEFPKEGPSILRIQQVVRGDSAAYFCASSFGGGGQPQHFGDGTRLSIL.

This clone was observed many times. The gene calls are TRBV6-4 and TRBJ2-3, with 10 bases aligning to TRBD2. Germline loops: CDR1 MRHNA, CDR2 SNTAGT. With V trimmed by 0 bases and J by 0 bases, 0 bases remained unmatched. The length of the CDR3 is 16 residues. CDR3 nucleotides: TGTGCCAGCAGTGACTCGACTAGCGGGAGCACAGATACGCAGTATTTT. It specifies CASSDSTSGSTDTQYF.

The chain carries TRBV27 and TRBJ2-7; D is uncertain. V shed 0 bases and J shed 4 bases, with 16 bases lying between them. Germline V gives CDR1 MNHEY, CDR2 SMNVEV (reference sequence). The CDR3 is 16 residues long. The CDR3 DNA is TGTGCCAGCAGTTTATCTAGAAGCGCGAGATCGTACGAGCAGTACTTC. Translation gives CASSLSRSARSYEQYF.

This clone was recorded once. This chain uses TRBV7-2 with TRBJ2-1; 7 positions match TRBD1. CDR3 length: 16 amino acids. Germline lookup yields CDR1 SGHTA and CDR2 FQGNSA. V was pared by 5 bases and J by 8 bases, with 15 bases of the junction left unmatched. The CDR3 protein is CASSLERQGDGDEQFF. CDR3 in DNA: TGTGCCAGCAGCCTAGAAAGACAGGGAGATGGGGATGAGCAGTTCTTC.

The chain couples TRBV2 to TRBJ2-1; TRBD2 matches at 7 bases. Per the germline V gene, CDR1 is SNHLY and CDR2 is FYNNEI. V dropped 8 bases and J dropped 6; count of bases not matched to a gene: 10. This CDR3 contains 14 residues. CDR3: CASVELVAGNEQFF. The CDR3 DNA reads as TGTGCCAGCGTTGAGTTGGTAGCGGGCAATGAGCAGTTCTTC.

This chain joins TRBV7-8 and TRBJ2-7; D is ambiguous. Germline V gene data show CDR1 as SGHVS and CDR2 as FQNEAQ. CDR3 size: 18 residues. V lost 1 base, J lost 1 base, and 20 bases lay in between. CDR3 region: CASSLEVGVTEISYEQYF. As DNA, the CDR3 is TGTGCCAGCAGCTTAGAAGTCGGTGTCACAGAAATATCCTACGAGCAGTACTTC.

The count of this clone is one. The J gene is TRBJ1-3, the V gene TRBV9; TRBD1 matches 7 bases. Per the germline V gene, CDR1 is SGDLS and CDR2 is YYNGEE. The CDR3 is made up of 17 amino acids. Losses at the gene ends were 3 bases for V and 4 bases for J; bases not matched to a gene: 13. The CDR3: CASSAQPTGFAGNTIYF. The CDR3 DNA follows: TGTGCCAGCAGCGCCCAACCGACAGGGTTCGCCGGAAACACCATATATTTT.

The chain links TRBV4-1 to TRBJ2-1, with D perhaps TRBD1 (6 bases). Deletions cut 0 bases from V and 3 bases from J, with 12 bases between. Germline loops: CDR1 MGHRA, CDR2 YSYEKL. The CDR3 spans 16 residues. CDR3 coding DNA: TGCGCCAGCAGCCAAGATTTCTGGGGGCTCTACAATGAGCAGTTCTTC. Translation gives CASSQDFWGLYNEQFF.

V usage is TRBV11-2 and J usage is TRBJ2-3; D is perhaps TRBD2 (5 bases). The CDR3 is 17 amino acids. Germline lookup yields CDR1 SGHAT and CDR2 FQNNGV. V dropped 4 bases and J dropped 2 bases, with 19 bases sitting between them. CDR3 in DNA: TGTGCCAGCAGCTCCCCTACCCTGGCGGAGGACACAGATACGCAGTATTTT. It codes for CASSSPTLAEDTDTQYF. Full variable domain (remainder filled in from reference TRBV11-2 and TRBJ2-3): EAGVAQSPRYKIIEKRQSVAFWCNPISGHATLYWYQQILGQGPKLLIQFQNNGVVDDSQLPKDRFSAERLKGVDSTLKIQPAKLEDSAVYLCASSSPTLAEDTDTQYFGPGTRLTVL.

V usage is TRBV27 and J usage is TRBJ2-1; 8 bases line up with TRBD2. There are 16 residues in the CDR3. The germline CDR1 and CDR2 sequences are MNHEY and SMNVEV (reference sequence). Trimming removed 4 bases from V and 3 bases from J; junction bases left unmatched: 8. CDR3 loop: CASSSSPGGVYNEQFF. CDR3 nucleotides: TGTGCCAGCAGTTCCTCACCCGGGGGGGTCTACAATGAGCAGTTCTTC.

The chain is built from TRBV21-1 and TRBJ2-1; TRBD2, as called in the table, went unchecked against the DNA. TRBV21-1 is labeled a pseudogene. This CDR3 is built from 21 residues. The CDR3: CASSKAKGTSGILFSYNEQFF. The CDR3 bases are TGTGCCAGCAGCAAAGCAAAAGGGACTAGCGGGATTCTCTTCTCCTACAATGAGCAGTTCTTC.

This sequence joins TRBV4-3 and TRBJ1-2; the D gene is possibly TRBD1 (6 bases). V lost 0 bases to trimming and J lost 7 bases, with 9 bases between them. CDR1 and CDR2 from the germline V gene are LGHNA and YSLEER. The CDR3 is 13 residues long. CDR3 sequence reads: CASSQDQGGGYTF. The CDR3 DNA follows: TGCGCCAGCAGCCAAGATCAAGGGGGTGGCTACACCTTC.

The V call is TRBV2, the J call TRBJ2-3; 10 bases align to TRBD1. V shed 6 bases, J shed 3 bases, and the junction held 9 bases outside the gene matches. CDR1 SNHLY and CDR2 FYNNEI come from the germline V gene. CDR3 length: 16 amino acids. In nucleotides, the CDR3 is TGTGCCAGCAGACCGTCGGGACAGGGGTTGACAGATACGCAGTATTTT. Its protein product is CASRPSGQGLTDTQYF.

The rearrangement links TRBV10-3 to TRBJ2-2, with 9 bases lining up with TRBD2. Looked up from germline, CDR1 is ENHRY and CDR2 is SYGVKD. V shed 8 bases and J 6 bases; nucleotides not matched to a gene: 7. The CDR3 sequence is 14 residues long. Here the CDR3 DNA reads TGTGCCATCGGGGCGGGAGGGCCCTCCGGGGAGCTGTTTTTT. It yields the protein CAIGAGGPSGELFF.